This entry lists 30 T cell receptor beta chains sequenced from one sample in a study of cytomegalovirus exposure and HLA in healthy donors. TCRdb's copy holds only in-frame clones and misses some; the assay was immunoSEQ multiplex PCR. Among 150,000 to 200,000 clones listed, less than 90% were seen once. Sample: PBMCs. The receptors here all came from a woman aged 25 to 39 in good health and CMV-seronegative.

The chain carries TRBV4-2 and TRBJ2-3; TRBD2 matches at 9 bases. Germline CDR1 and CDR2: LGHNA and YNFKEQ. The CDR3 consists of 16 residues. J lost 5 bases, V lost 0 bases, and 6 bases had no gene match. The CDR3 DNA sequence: TGTGCCAGCAGCCAAGAAGGCCTAGCGGGACGAGATACGCAGTATTTT. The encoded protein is CASSQEGLAGRDTQYF.

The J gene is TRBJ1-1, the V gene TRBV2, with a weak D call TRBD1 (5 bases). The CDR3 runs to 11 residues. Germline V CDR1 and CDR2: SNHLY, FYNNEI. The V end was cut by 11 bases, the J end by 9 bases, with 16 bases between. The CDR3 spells CAGSSGGKAFF. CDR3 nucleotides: TGTGCCGGTAGCTCTGGGGGGAAAGCTTTCTTT.

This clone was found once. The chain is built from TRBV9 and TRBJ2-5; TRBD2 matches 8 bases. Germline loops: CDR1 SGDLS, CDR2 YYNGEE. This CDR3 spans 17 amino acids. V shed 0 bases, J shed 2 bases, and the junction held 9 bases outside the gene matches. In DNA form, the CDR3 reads TGTGCCAGCAGCGTAGATCCCAACGGGGGGGAACAAGAGACCCAGTACTTC. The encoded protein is CASSVDPNGGEQETQYF.

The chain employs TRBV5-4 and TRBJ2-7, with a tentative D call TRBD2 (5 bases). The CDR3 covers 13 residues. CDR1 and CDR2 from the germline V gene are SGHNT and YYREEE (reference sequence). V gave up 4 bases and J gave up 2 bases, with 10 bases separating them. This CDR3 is CASSQDLTYEQYF. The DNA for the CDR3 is TGTGCCAGCAGCCAGGACTTGACCTACGAGCAGTACTTC. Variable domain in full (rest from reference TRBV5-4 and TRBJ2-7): ETGVTQSPTHLIKTRGQQVTLRCSSQSGHNTVSWYQQALGQGPQFIFQYYREEENGRGNFPPRFSGLQFPNYSSELNVNALELDDSALYLCASSQDLTYEQYFGPGTRLTVT.

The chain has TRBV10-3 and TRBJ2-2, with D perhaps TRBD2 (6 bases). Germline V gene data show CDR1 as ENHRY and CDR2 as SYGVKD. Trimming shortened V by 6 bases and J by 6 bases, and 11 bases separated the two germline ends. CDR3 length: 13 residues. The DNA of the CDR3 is TGTGCCATCAGACGGGAGTCTGCCGGGGAGCTGTTTTTT. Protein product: CAIRRESAGELFF.

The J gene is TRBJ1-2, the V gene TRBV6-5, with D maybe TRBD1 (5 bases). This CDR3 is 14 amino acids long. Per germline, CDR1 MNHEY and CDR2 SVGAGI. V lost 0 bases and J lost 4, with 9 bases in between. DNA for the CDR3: TGTGCCAGCAGTTACTCGGCAGGGACCTATGGCTACACCTTC. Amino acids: CASSYSAGTYGYTF.

As DNA, the CDR3 is TGTGCCAGCAGCTCGCCAGAGGAGGTCACTAACTATGGCTACACCTTC. This translates into CASSSPEEVTNYGYTF. The chain is built from TRBV7-9 and TRBJ1-2, with unresolved D. Trimming left V 4 bases short and J 0 bases short, with 15 bases between. The CDR3 has 16 residues. Germline CDR1 SEHNR, CDR2 FQNEAQ (reference sequence).

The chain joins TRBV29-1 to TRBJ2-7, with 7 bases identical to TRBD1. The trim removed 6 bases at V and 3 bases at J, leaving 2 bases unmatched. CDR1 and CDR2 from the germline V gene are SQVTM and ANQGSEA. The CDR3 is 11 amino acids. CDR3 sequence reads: CSVGTDYEQYF. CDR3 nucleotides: TGCAGCGTCGGGACAGACTACGAGCAGTACTTC.

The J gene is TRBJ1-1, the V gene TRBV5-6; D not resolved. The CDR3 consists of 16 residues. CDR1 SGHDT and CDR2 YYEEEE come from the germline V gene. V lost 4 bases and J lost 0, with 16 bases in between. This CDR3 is CASSMTIVSMNTEAFF. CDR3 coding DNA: TGTGCCAGCAGCATGACGATCGTTTCCATGAACACTGAAGCTTTCTTT.

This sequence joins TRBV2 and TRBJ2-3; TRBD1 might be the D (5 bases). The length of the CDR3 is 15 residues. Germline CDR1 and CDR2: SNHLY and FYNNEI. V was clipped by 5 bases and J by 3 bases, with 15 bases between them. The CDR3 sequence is CASSSLHTGTDTQYF. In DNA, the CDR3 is TGTGCCAGCAGTTCATTACATACAGGAACAGATACGCAGTATTTT.

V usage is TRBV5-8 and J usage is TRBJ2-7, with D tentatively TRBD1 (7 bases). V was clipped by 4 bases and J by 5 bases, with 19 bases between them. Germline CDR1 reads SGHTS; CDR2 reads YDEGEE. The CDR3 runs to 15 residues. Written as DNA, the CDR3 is TGTGCCAGCAGCGTCCAAGGGGGCCCGGGGGACGAGCAGTACTTC. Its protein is CASSVQGGPGDEQYF. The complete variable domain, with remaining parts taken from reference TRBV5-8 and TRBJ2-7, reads EAGVTQSPTHLIKTRGQQATLRCSPISGHTSVYWYQQALGLGLQFLLWYDEGEERNRGNFPPRFSGRQFPNYSSELNVNALELEDSALYLCASSVQGGPGDEQYFGPGTRLTVT.

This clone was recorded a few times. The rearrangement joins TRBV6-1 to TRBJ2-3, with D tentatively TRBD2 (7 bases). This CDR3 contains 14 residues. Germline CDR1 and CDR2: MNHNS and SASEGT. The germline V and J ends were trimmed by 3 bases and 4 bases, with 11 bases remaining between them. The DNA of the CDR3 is TGTGCCAGCAGTGAGGGGGGGGCCGCAGATACGCAGTATTTT. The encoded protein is CASSEGGAADTQYF.

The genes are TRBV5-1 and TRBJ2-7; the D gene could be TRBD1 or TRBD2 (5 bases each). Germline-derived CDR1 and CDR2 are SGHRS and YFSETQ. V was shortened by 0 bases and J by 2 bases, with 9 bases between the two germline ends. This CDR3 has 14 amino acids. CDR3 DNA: TGCGCCAGCAGCTTGGCCCAGGGAGCCTACGAGCAGTACTTC. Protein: CASSLAQGAYEQYF.

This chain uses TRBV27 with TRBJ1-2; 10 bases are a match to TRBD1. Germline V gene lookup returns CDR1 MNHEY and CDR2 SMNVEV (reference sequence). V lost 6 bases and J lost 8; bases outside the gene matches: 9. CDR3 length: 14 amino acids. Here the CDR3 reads CASSPGQGERGYTF. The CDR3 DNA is TGTGCCAGCAGCCCCGGACAGGGGGAACGGGGCTACACCTTC.

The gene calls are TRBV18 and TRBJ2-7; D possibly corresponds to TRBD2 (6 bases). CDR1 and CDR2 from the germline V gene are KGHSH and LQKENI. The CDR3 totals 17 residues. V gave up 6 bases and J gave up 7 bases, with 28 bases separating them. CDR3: CASSQLGPQGRGGEQYF. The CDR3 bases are TGTGCCAGCTCCCAGCTCGGGCCCCAGGGCCGAGGAGGGGAGCAGTACTTC. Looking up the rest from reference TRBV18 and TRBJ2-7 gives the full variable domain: NAGVMQNPRHLVRRRGQEARLRCSPMKGHSHVYWYRQLPEEGLKFMVYLQKENIIDESGMPKERFSAEFPKEGPSILRIQQVVRGDSAAYFCASSQLGPQGRGGEQYFGPGTRLTVT.

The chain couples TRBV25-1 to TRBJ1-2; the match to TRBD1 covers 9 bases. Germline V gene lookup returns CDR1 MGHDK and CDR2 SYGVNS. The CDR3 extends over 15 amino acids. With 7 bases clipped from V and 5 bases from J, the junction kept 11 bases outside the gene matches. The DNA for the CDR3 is TGTGCCAGCAAGGGACAGGGCTCGTTTCAATATGGCTACACCTTC. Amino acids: CASKGQGSFQYGYTF.

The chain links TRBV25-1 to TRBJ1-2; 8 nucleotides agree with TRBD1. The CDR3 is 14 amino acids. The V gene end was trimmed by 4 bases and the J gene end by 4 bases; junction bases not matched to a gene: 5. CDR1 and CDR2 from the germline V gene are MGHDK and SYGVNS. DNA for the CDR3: TGTGCCAGCAGTGGACCCGGGACAGGCTATGGCTACACCTTC. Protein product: CASSGPGTGYGYTF.

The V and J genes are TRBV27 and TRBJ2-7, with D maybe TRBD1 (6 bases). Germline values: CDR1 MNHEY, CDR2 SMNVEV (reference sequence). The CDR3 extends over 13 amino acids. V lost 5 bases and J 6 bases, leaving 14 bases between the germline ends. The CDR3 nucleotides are TGTGCCAGCAGTACCTCACACAGGGCCGAGCAGTACTTC. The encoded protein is CASSTSHRAEQYF.

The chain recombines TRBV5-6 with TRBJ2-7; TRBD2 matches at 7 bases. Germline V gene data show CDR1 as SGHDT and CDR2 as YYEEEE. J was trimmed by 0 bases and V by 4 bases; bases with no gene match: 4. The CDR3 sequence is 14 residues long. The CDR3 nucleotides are TGTGCCAGCAGCCCGACTAGCCTCTCCTACGAGCAGTACTTC. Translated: CASSPTSLSYEQYF.

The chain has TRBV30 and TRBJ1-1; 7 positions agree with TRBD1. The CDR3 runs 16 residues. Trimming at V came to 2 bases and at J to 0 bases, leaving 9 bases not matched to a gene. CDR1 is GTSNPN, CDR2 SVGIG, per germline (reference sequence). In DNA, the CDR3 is TGTGCCTGGAGTCGCAGGGGGGGGAACATGAACACTGAAGCTTTCTTT. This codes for CAWSRRGGNMNTEAFF. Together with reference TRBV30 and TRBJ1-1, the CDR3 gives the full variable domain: SQTIHQWPATLVQPVGSPLSLECTVEGTSNPNLYWYRQAAGRGLQLLFYSVGIGQISSEVPQNLSASRPQDRQFILSSKKLLLSDSGFYLCAWSRRGGNMNTEAFFGQGTRLTVV.

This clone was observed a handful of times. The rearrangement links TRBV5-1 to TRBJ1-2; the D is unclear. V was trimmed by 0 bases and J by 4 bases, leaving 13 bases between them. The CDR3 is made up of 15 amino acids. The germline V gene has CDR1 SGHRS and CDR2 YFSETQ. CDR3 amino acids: CASSLEDGEPYGYTF. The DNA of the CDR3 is TGCGCCAGCAGCTTGGAGGACGGAGAACCCTATGGCTACACCTTC.

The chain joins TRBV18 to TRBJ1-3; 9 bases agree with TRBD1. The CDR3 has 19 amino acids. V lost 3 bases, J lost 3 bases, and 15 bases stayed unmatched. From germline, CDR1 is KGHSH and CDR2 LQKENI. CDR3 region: CASSPYTAVTGGGGNTIYF. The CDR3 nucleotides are TGTGCCAGCTCACCTTACACCGCCGTAACAGGGGGCGGTGGAAACACCATATATTTT.

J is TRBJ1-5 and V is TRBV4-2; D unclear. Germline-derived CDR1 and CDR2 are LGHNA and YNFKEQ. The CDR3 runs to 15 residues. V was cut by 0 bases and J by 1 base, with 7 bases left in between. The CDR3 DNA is TGTGCCAGCAGCCAAGATGGGTTAAGCAATCAGCCCCAGCATTTT. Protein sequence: CASSQDGLSNQPQHF.

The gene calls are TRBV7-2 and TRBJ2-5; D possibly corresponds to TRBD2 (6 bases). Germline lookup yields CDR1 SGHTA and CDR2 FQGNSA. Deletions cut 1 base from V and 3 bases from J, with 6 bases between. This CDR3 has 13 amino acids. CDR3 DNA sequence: TGTGCCAGCAGCTTAGAGCGGGAAGAGACCCAGTACTTC. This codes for CASSLEREETQYF.

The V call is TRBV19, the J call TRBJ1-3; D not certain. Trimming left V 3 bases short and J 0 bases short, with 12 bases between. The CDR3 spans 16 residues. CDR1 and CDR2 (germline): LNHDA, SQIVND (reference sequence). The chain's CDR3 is CASSIITTSSGNTIYF. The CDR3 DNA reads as TGTGCCAGTAGTATCATTACCACGAGCTCTGGAAACACCATATATTTT.

The CDR3 loop is CARGGGRPTGELFF. CDR3 nucleotides: TGTGCCAGAGGGGGAGGGAGACCCACCGGGGAGCTGTTTTTT. V gene TRBV5-3 combines with J gene TRBJ2-2; TRBD2 matches at 7 bases. TRBV5-3 falls under the ORF class, with uncertain function. V gave up 7 bases and J gave up 4 bases; unmatched junction bases: 7. There are 14 residues in the CDR3.

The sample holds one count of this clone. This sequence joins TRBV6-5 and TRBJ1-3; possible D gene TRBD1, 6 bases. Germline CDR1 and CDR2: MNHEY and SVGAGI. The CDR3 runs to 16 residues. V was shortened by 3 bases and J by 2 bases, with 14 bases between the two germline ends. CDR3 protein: CASSYKKGGTGNTIYF. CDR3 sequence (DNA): TGTGCCAGCAGTTATAAAAAGGGGGGTACTGGAAACACCATATATTTT.

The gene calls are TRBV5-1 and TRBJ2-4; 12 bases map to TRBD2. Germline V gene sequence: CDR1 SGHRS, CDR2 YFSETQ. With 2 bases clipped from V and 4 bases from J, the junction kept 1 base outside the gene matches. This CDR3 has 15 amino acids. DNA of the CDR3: TGCGCCAGCAGCTTCGGGACTAGCGGGAAAAACATTCAGTACTTC. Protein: CASSFGTSGKNIQYF. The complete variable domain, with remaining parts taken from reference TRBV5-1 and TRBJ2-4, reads KAGVTQTPRYLIKTRGQQVTLSCSPISGHRSVSWYQQTPGQGLQFLFEYFSETQRNKGNFPGRFSGRQFSNSRSEMNVSTLELGDSALYLCASSFGTSGKNIQYFGAGTRLSVL.

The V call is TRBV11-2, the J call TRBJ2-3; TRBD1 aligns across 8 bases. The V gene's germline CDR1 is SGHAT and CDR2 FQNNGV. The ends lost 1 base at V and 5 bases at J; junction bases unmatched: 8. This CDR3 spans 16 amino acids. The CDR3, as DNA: TGTGCCAGCAGCTTAGGTCAGGGGGCGCTTGAAGATACGCAGTATTTT. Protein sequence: CASSLGQGALEDTQYF.

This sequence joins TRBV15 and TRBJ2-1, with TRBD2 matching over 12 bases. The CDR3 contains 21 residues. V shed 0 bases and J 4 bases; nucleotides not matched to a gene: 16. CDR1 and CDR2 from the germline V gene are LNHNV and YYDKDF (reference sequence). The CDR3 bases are TGTGCCACCAGCAGAGAAAGGACTAGCGGGGTGGCCGACGGGATGTACAATGAGCAGTTCTTC. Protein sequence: CATSRERTSGVADGMYNEQFF. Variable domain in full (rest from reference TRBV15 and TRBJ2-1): DAMVIQNPRYQVTQFGKPVTLSCSQTLNHNVMYWYQQKSSQAPKLLFHYYDKDFNNEADTPDNFQSRRPNTSFCFLDIRSPGLGDTAMYLCATSRERTSGVADGMYNEQFFGPGTRLTVL.